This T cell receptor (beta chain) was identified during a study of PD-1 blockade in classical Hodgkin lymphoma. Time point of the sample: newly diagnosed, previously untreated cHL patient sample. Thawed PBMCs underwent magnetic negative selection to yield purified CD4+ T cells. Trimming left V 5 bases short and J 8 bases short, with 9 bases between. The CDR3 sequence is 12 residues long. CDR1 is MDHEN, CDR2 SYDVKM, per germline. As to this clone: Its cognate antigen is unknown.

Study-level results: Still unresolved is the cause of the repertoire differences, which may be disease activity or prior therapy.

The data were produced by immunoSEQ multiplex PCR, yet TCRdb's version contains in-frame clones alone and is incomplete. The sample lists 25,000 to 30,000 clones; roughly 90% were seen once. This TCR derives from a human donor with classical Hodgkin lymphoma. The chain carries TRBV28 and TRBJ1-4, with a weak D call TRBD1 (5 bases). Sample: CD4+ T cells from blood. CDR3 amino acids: CASSQRGEKLFF. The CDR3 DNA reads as TGTGCCAGCAGTCAACGGGGGGAAAAACTGTTTTTT.